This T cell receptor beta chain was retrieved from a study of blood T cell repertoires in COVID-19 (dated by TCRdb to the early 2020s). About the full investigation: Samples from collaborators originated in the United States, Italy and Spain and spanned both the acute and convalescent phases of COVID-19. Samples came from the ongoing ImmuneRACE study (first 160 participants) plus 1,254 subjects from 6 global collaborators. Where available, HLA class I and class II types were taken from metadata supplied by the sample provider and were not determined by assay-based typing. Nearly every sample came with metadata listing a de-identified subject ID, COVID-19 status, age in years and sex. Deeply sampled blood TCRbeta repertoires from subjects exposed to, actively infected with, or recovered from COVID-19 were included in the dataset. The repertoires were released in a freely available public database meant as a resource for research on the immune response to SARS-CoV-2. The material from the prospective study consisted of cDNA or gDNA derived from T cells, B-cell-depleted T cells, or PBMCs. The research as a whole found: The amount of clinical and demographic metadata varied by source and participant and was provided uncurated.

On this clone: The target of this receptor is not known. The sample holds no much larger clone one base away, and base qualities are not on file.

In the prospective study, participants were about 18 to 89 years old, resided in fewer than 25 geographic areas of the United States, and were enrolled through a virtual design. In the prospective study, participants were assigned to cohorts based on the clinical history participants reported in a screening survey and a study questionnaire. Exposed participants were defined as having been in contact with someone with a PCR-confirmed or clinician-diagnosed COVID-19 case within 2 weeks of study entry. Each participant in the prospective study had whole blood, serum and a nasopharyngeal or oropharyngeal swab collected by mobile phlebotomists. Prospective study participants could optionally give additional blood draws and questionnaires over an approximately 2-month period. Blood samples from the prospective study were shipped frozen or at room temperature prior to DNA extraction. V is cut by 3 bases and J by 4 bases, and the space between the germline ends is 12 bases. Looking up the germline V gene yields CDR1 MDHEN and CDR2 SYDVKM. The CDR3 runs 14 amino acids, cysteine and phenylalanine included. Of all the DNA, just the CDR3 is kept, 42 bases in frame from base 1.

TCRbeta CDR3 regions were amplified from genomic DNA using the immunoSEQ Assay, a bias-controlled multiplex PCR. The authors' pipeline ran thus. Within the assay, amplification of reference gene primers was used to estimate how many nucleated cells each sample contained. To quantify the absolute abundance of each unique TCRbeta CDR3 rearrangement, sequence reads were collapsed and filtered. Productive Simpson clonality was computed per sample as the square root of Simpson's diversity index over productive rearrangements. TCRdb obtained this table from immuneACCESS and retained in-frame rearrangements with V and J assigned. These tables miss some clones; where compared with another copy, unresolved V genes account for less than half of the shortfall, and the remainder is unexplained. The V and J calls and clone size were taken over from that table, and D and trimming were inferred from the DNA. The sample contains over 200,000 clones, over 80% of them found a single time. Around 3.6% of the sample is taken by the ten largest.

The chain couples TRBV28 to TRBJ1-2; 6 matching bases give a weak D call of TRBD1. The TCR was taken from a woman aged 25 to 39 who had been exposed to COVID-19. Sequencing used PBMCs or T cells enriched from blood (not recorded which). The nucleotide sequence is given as TGTGCCAGCAGTTTTAGGGGGAAAGGCTATGGCTACACCTTC. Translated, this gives CASSFRGKGYGYTF.